This TCR beta chain stems from a study of blood T cell repertoires in COVID-19 (dated by TCRdb to the early 2020s). In terms of the full investigation: Samples covering the acute and convalescent phases of COVID-19 were provided by collaborators in the United States, Italy and Spain. The material from the prospective study consisted of cDNA or gDNA derived from T cells, B-cell-depleted T cells, or PBMCs. The dataset comprised deeply sampled blood TCRbeta repertoires from subjects exposed to, actively infected with, or recovered from COVID-19. A freely available public database, intended as a resource for researchers studying the immune response to SARS-CoV-2, is where the repertoires were released. Samples were obtained from the ongoing ImmuneRACE study (first 160 participants) and from 1,254 subjects provided by 6 global collaborators. A de-identified subject ID, COVID-19 status, age in years and sex were almost always included in the sample metadata. HLA class I and class II types, where available, came from metadata supplied by the sample provider rather than from assay-based typing. Broad study findings and their caveats: How much clinical and demographic metadata was included differed by source and by participant, and the metadata was provided uncurated.

TCRbeta CDR3 regions were amplified from genomic DNA by means of the immunoSEQ Assay, a bias-controlled multiplex PCR. The source study handled its data this way. Nucleated cell counts per sample were estimated from amplification of reference gene primers within the assay. Sequence reads were collapsed and filtered to measure the absolute abundance of every unique TCRbeta CDR3 rearrangement. For each sample, productive Simpson clonality was calculated as the square root of Simpson's diversity index over productive rearrangements. TCRdb carries this immuneACCESS record with in-frame sequences only. Its versions omit some clonotypes, under half of them owing to an unresolved V gene in the studies checked, with the rest unexplained. The DNA was the basis for D and trimming; V, J and clone size are from that table. For this sample the table gives 150,000 to 200,000 clones, of which about three quarters were detected only once. 8.6% of the sample is held by the ten biggest clonotypes.

At the junction V is shortened by 0 bases and J by 6 bases, with 14 bases in between. The CDR3 has 16 amino acids, counting the end cysteine and phenylalanine. Just the 48-base CDR3 DNA is kept, in frame starting at base 1. CDR1 LGHNA and CDR2 YNFKEQ were looked up in the germline V gene. Concerning this clone: The target of this receptor is not known. Per-base quality was not reported, and no clone a single base away is much larger than it.

Whole blood was collected in K2EDTA tubes by collaborating institutions according to the institutions' own protocols. For TCRbeta analysis, collaborators shipped samples as frozen whole blood, isolated PBMCs, or DNA extracted from either of those sample types. This receptor was obtained from a woman in her fifties or sixties with active or convalescent COVID-19. The rearranged segments are TRBV4-2 and TRBJ2-2; TRBD2 might be the D gene, on 5 matching bases. Source material: peripheral blood. The sequence in DNA is TGTGCCAGCAGCCAAGAAGCGCTAGCTATCTCCGGGGAGCTGTTTTTT. This codes for CASSQEALAISGELFF.